The 11 T cell receptor beta chains below come from one sample, sequenced in a study of blood T cell repertoires in COVID-19. Here immunoSEQ multiplex PCR was the method, and the copy in TCRdb shows in-frame clones only, minus some. The sample records about 74,000 clones, around 80% being singletons. Sequenced input: peripheral blood. These receptors were collected from a human donor in a cohort sampled during active COVID-19.

The chain uses TRBV19 and TRBJ1-5; D might be TRBD1 (6 bases). Trimming pared 9 bases from V and 0 bases from J, leaving 21 bases between. The CDR3 consists of 17 residues. Germline-derived CDR1 and CDR2 are LNHDA and SQIVND (reference sequence). DNA for the CDR3: TGTGCCAGCCGCGGGGGGCCACCACCTTATAGCAATCAGCCCCAGCATTTT. Its protein product is CASRGGPPPYSNQPQHF.

This clone appeared a few times. The chain links TRBV4-1 to TRBJ1-1; D might be TRBD1 (6 bases). Trimming stripped 0 bases from V and 6 bases from J, with 20 bases between. Germline V gene data show CDR1 as MGHRA and CDR2 as YSYEKL. The CDR3 totals 17 residues. The CDR3 sequence: CASSQDTGFRMRAEAFF. The CDR3 DNA reads as TGCGCCAGCAGCCAAGATACAGGGTTTCGGATGCGGGCTGAAGCTTTCTTT.

In its sample, this clone was seen a few times. This rearrangement joins TRBV2 to TRBJ2-5; TRBD1 aligns across 10 bases. The CDR3 is 15 amino acids. V dropped 6 bases and J dropped 5; count of bases not matched to a gene: 9. The germline gives CDR1 SNHLY, CDR2 FYNNEI. CDR3 protein: CASRTGQGDGETQYF. The DNA of the CDR3 is TGTGCCAGCAGGACCGGACAGGGGGATGGGGAGACCCAGTACTTC.

The chain carries TRBV30 and TRBJ2-7; the match to TRBD2 covers 9 bases. CDR1 and CDR2 (germline): GTSNPN, SVGIG (reference sequence). There are 17 residues in the CDR3. V gave up 3 bases and J gave up 6 bases; unmatched junction bases: 18. The CDR3 region has the DNA TGTGCCTGGAGAGCGGGGGGCACGATCCCCCCCATGGGCGAGCAGTACTTC. As protein: CAWRAGGTIPPMGEQYF.

The chain combines TRBV19 with TRBJ2-7; 12 nucleotides match TRBD1. This CDR3 has 14 amino acids. Germline CDR1 reads LNHDA; CDR2 reads SQIVND (reference sequence). J was trimmed by 4 bases and V by 6 bases; bases with no gene match: 4. CDR3 coding DNA: TGTGCCAGTAGCCGGGACAGGGGGCTTTACGAGCAGTACTTC. It specifies CASSRDRGLYEQYF.

V gene TRBV6-5 combines with J gene TRBJ1-6; tentative D call: TRBD1 (5 bases). Germline CDR1 is MNHEY and CDR2 is SVGAGI. The ends were cut back, 6 bases at V and 14 bases at J, with 14 bases in the middle. The CDR3 extends over 12 amino acids. CDR3 region: CASRSPGVALHF. DNA for the CDR3: TGTGCCAGCAGGTCTCCGGGGGTGGCCCTCCACTTT.

V gene TRBV5-1 combines with J gene TRBJ1-5; D is possibly TRBD1 (5 bases). The CDR3 has 16 residues. V dropped 4 bases and J dropped 0 bases, with 14 bases sitting between them. Germline V CDR1 and CDR2: SGHRS, YFSETQ. DNA for the CDR3: TGCGCCAGCAGCATAGGACACTCCAATAGCAATCAGCCCCAGCATTTT. Residues: CASSIGHSNSNQPQHF.

The table lists this clone with a count of one. The chain employs TRBV4-1 and TRBJ2-3; 9 bases align to TRBD1. CDR3 length: 17 amino acids. The V gene's germline CDR1 is MGHRA and CDR2 YSYEKL. Trimming cost V 4 bases and J 0 bases; bases outside gene matches: 8. CDR3 protein: CASSRSGTGRSTDTQYF. In nucleotides, the CDR3 is TGCGCCAGCAGCCGCAGCGGGACAGGGAGGAGCACAGATACGCAGTATTTT.

The rearrangement links TRBV4-3 to TRBJ2-7, with 14 nucleotides matching TRBD2. J gave up 0 bases and V 3 bases, and 7 bases lay outside the gene matches. The germline V gene encodes CDR1 LGHNA and CDR2 YSLEER. CDR3 length: 18 amino acids. The CDR3 here is CASSQGLAGASSSYEQYF. DNA of the CDR3: TGCGCCAGCAGCCAGGGACTAGCGGGGGCCTCAAGCTCCTACGAGCAGTACTTC.

This clone was counted a few times. The V and J genes are TRBV7-9 and TRBJ1-1; D perhaps matches TRBD1 (5 bases). CDR1 and CDR2 (germline): SEHNR, FQNEAQ (reference sequence). The CDR3 sequence is 16 residues long. V shed 5 bases and J shed 10 bases, with 26 bases lying between them. CDR3 sequence: CASSLGGRGAVGGAFF. The CDR3 DNA reads TGTGCCAGCAGCCTGGGTGGTCGTGGGGCAGTCGGGGGAGCTTTCTTT.

This chain joins TRBV5-6 and TRBJ1-1, with a tentative D call TRBD1 (6 bases). V was clipped by 5 bases and J by 3 bases, with 11 bases between them. This CDR3 is built from 13 residues. Germline CDR1 and CDR2: SGHDT and YYEEEE. The CDR3 nucleotides read TGTGCCAGCAGGCAAACAGGGTACACTGAAGCTTTCTTT. The encoded protein is CASRQTGYTEAFF.